Listed below are T cell receptor beta chains from one sample, sequenced in a study of regulatory T cells in long-lasting Graves disease. TCRdb reprocessed the multiplex PCR reads via MiXCR and lists one record per CDR3 protein. The repertoire holds hundreds of thousands of distinct CDR3 sequences, with roughly a fifth as singletons. The specimen was peripheral blood mononuclear cells (PBMCs), collected when the disease was refractory, from a patient treated with antithyroid drugs. The receptors come from a female donor with Graves disease. Both conserved end residues are part of each CDR3. The D gene is left open where the match is weak. Clone size is shown for a subset of rows, as once, few, many or a class of expanded clone.

clone_size	v_call	d_call	j_call	cdr3_aa	cdr3_nt
many	TRBV6-1	.	TRBJ1-2	CASSESMAGSPYGYTF	TGTGCCAGCAGTGAATCCATGGCCGGATCCCCTTATGGCTACACCTTC
.	TRBV6-1	.	TRBJ2-2	CASSSHSNTGELFF	TGTGCCAGCAGTAGCCATTCGAACACCGGGGAGCTGTTTTTT
.	TRBV4-1	.	TRBJ1-2	CASRHTGTQGNYGYTF	TGCGCCAGCAGACACACCGGGACCCAAGGGAACTATGGCTACACCTTC
.	TRBV6-2/TRBV6-3	TRBD1	TRBJ1-5	CASSFQATRDSANQPQHF	TGTGCCAGCAGTTTCCAAGCCACCCGGGACAGTGCTAATCAGCCCCAGCATTTT
.	TRBV6-1	TRBD1	TRBJ1-3	CASPGRGPSGNTIYF	TGTGCCTCCCCGGGAAGGGGGCCTTCTGGAAACACCATATATTTT
many	TRBV11-2	.	TRBJ1-4	CASSTNSEKLFF	TGTGCCAGCAGCACAAACAGCGAAAAACTGTTTTTT
few	TRBV20-1	.	TRBJ2-3	CSASWDPLRTDTQYF	TGCAGTGCTAGCTGGGACCCCCTCCGGACAGATACGCAGTATTTT
.	TRBV25-1	.	TRBJ1-5	CASSEIKGGLNQPQHF	TGTGCCAGCAGTGAAATCAAGGGGGGCCTCAATCAGCCCCAGCATTTT
.	TRBV5-1	TRBD2	TRBJ2-7	CASSLELAGAPDEQYF	TGCGCCAGCAGCTTGGAGCTAGCGGGGGCCCCGGACGAGCAGTACTTC
few	TRBV27	.	TRBJ1-2	CASSFDSLGAGYTF	TGTGCCAGCAGTTTCGACAGTCTAGGGGCTGGCTACACCTTC